The next 32 T cell receptor beta chains were all read from a single sample in a study of CD8 T cells in Susac syndrome. With random hexamers, reverse transcription was performed on roughly 0.45 to 1 ug of RNA. MiXCR, applied by TCRdb to the immunoSEQ multiplex PCR reads, yields one record per CDR3 protein. The sample lists about 290,000 distinct CDR3 sequences; over 75% were seen once. The material sequenced was CD8+ T cells from PBMCs. These receptors were obtained from a human donor with multiple sclerosis.

This clonotype was seen a handful of times. The chain combines TRBV7-3 with TRBJ2-3; the D is unclear. V was cut by 1 base and J by 1 base, with 6 bases left in between. CDR1 and CDR2 (germline): SGHTA, FQGTGA. The length of the CDR3 is 14 residues. CDR3 nucleotides: TGTGCCAGCAGCTTAAACGGAGGCACAGATACGCAGTATTTT. Translated: CASSLNGGTDTQYF. Full variable domain (missing parts from reference TRBV7-3 and TRBJ2-3): GAGVSQTPSNKVTEKGKYVELRCDPISGHTALYWYRQSLGQGPEFLIYFQGTGAADDSGLPNDRFFAVRPEGSVSTLKIQRTERGDSAVYLCASSLNGGTDTQYFGPGTRLTVL.

This chain links TRBV28 with TRBJ2-7; 9 nucleotides align to TRBD1. Germline trimming cut 3 bases from V and 3 bases from J; bases unmatched to any gene: 15. Germline CDR1 MDHEN, CDR2 SYDVKM. CDR3 size: 18 residues. The CDR3 DNA is TGTGCCAGCAGTTTGCCGCTCAGAACTCCGGGACAGGGCTACGAGCAGTACTTC. Amino acid sequence: CASSLPLRTPGQGYEQYF.

The gene calls are TRBV4-2 and TRBJ2-1, with TRBD2 matching over 13 bases. The CDR3 has 17 amino acids. J gave up 9 bases and V 3 bases, and 11 bases lay outside the gene matches. Germline V CDR1 and CDR2: LGHNA, YNFKEQ. The CDR3 region has the DNA TGTGCCAGCAGCCACCGGACTAGCGGGAGTGAATTGGCTGAGCAGTTCTTC. Protein sequence: CASSHRTSGSELAEQFF.

V gene TRBV5-4 combines with J gene TRBJ2-7; D possibly corresponds to TRBD1 (5 bases). The CDR3 extends over 14 amino acids. Deletions cut 4 bases from V and 3 bases from J, with 14 bases between. The germline V gene has CDR1 SGHNT and CDR2 YYREEE (reference sequence). The CDR3 DNA sequence: TGTGCCAGCAGCATTCAGGGTTCCCTCTACGAGCAGTACTTC. Protein: CASSIQGSLYEQYF.

The J gene is TRBJ2-7, the V gene TRBV20-1; D possibly corresponds to TRBD1 (6 bases). In germline, CDR1 is DFQATT, CDR2 SNEGSKA (reference sequence). The V end was cut by 1 base, the J end by 6 bases, with 13 bases between. The CDR3 has 13 amino acids. This CDR3 reads CSARATGLGEQYF. As DNA, the CDR3 is TGCAGTGCTAGAGCTACAGGGCTTGGCGAGCAGTACTTC.

The chain couples TRBV19 to TRBJ2-1; D is tentatively TRBD1 or TRBD2 (5 bases each). Germline V gene lookup returns CDR1 LNHDA and CDR2 SQIVND (reference sequence). There are 14 residues in the CDR3. The germline V and J ends were trimmed by 7 bases and 4 bases, with 14 bases remaining between them. Here the CDR3 reads CASTLRGPYNEQFF. CDR3 bases: TGTGCCAGTACCCTTCGGGGCCCTTACAATGAGCAGTTCTTC.

The rearrangement links TRBV9 to TRBJ1-2; D may be TRBD1 (6 bases). CDR1 SGDLS and CDR2 YYNGEE come from the germline V gene. V was cut by 10 bases and J by 7 bases, with 20 bases left in between. The CDR3 consists of 13 residues. The CDR3 DNA is TGTGCCTCCGGACCGGACAGCTTGGGTGGCTACACCTTC. Translating gives CASGPDSLGGYTF.

The chain recombines TRBV29-1 with TRBJ1-2; no clear D. The ends were cut back, 0 bases at V and 4 bases at J, with 12 bases in the middle. This CDR3 comprises 14 residues. The germline V gene encodes CDR1 SQVTM and CDR2 ANQGSEA. The CDR3, as DNA: TGCAGCGTTGAAGATGTGAGGGCTTCCTATGGCTACACCTTC. This codes for CSVEDVRASYGYTF.

The rearrangement joins TRBV13 to TRBJ2-2; 7 positions agree with TRBD2. J gave up 4 bases and V 5 bases, and 10 bases lay outside the gene matches. This CDR3 is 16 amino acids long. Per germline, CDR1 PRHDT and CDR2 FYEKMQ (reference sequence). The CDR3 protein is CASSLPGGVGTGELFF. Written as DNA, the CDR3 is TGTGCCAGCAGCCTTCCGGGGGGAGTGGGCACCGGGGAGCTGTTTTTT.

The chain combines TRBV9 with TRBJ2-1; 14 nucleotides align to TRBD2. Germline trimming cut 2 bases from V and 14 bases from J; bases unmatched to any gene: 12. The CDR3 totals 16 residues. Germline V gives CDR1 SGDLS, CDR2 YYNGEE. For the CDR3, the DNA is TGTGCCAGCAGCGTGAGACCGGGACTAGCGGGGGATTGGGAGTTCTTC. This sequence encodes CASSVRPGLAGDWEFF.

The chain joins TRBV28 to TRBJ2-5; 8 bases are shared with TRBD1. V dropped 6 bases and J dropped 3; count of bases not matched to a gene: 21. The CDR3 totals 19 residues. Per germline, CDR1 MDHEN and CDR2 SYDVKM. The CDR3 reads CASRPRGRRTLGEKETQYF. DNA of the CDR3: TGTGCCAGCAGGCCCAGGGGGCGGCGGACCCTCGGGGAAAAAGAGACCCAGTACTTC.

The V call is TRBV4-1, the J call TRBJ2-7, with D perhaps matching TRBD2 (5 bases). Germline V gives CDR1 MGHRA, CDR2 YSYEKL. Deletions cut 5 bases from V and 3 bases from J, with 14 bases between. This CDR3 has 14 residues. CDR3 bases: TGCGCCAGCAGCGAAGGGCGGGTCTTCTACGAGCAGTACTTC. Amino acids: CASSEGRVFYEQYF.

This clonotype was seen a handful of times. This chain joins TRBV30 and TRBJ2-7; D call uncertain. The germline V and J ends were trimmed by 0 bases and 2 bases, with 2 bases remaining between them. CDR1 GTSNPN and CDR2 SVGIG come from the germline V gene (reference sequence). The CDR3 is 11 amino acids. This CDR3 is CAWSVTYEQYF. As DNA, the CDR3 is TGTGCCTGGAGTGTAACCTACGAGCAGTACTTC.

This clonotype was seen a handful of times. The chain combines TRBV29-1 with TRBJ2-2; perhaps TRBD1 as D (5 bases). CDR3 length: 11 residues. Germline assignment: CDR1 SQVTM and CDR2 ANQGSEA. V dropped 4 bases and J dropped 8 bases, with 8 bases sitting between them. CDR3 in amino acids: CSVVGAGELFF. CDR3 DNA: TGCAGCGTTGTTGGGGCAGGGGAGCTGTTTTTT.

The rearrangement links TRBV4-3 to TRBJ2-2, with D perhaps matching TRBD1 or TRBD2 (7 bases each). This CDR3 contains 15 residues. V lost 0 bases and J lost 6, with 11 bases in between. Per germline, CDR1 LGHNA and CDR2 YSLEER. CDR3 nucleotides: TGCGCCAGCAGCCAAGACAGGGGGAGGGCCGGGGAGCTGTTTTTT. Translation gives CASSQDRGRAGELFF.

To note about this clonotype: At one end the junction does not follow the germline gene, possibly because of a read error. The V gene is TRBV29-1, the J gene TRBJ1-2; 9 nucleotides line up with TRBD1. The germline CDR1 and CDR2 sequences are SQVTM and ANQGSEA. This CDR3 has 11 residues. The CDR3 nucleotides read TGCAGCGTTCAAGACAGGGGGGTTCTCTCCTTC. Amino acids: CSVQDRGVLSF.

This chain links TRBV19 with TRBJ2-1, with D perhaps TRBD1 (5 bases). The CDR3 sequence is 14 residues long. The V and J ends lost 5 bases and 5 bases respectively, with 13 bases between them. Germline CDR1 LNHDA, CDR2 SQIVND (reference sequence). This CDR3 reads CASSWAGRNNEQFF. CDR3 DNA: TGTGCCAGTAGTTGGGCAGGGCGAAACAATGAGCAGTTCTTC. Using reference TRBV19 and TRBJ2-1 for the parts outside the CDR3, the full variable domain is DGGITQSPKYLFRKEGQNVTLSCEQNLNHDAMYWYRQDPGQGLRLIYYSQIVNDFQKGDIAEGYSVSREKKESFPLTVTSAQKNPTAFYLCASSWAGRNNEQFFGPGTRLTVL.

The table lists this clonotype with a count of one. The V and J genes are TRBV11-2 and TRBJ1-2, with 10 bases fitting TRBD1. The CDR3 extends over 16 amino acids. Looked up from germline, CDR1 is SGHAT and CDR2 is FQNNGV. Trimming at V came to 8 bases and at J to 7 bases, leaving 16 bases not matched to a gene. The CDR3 sequence: CASGPNRDRGVFGYTF. DNA of the CDR3: TGTGCCAGCGGACCAAACCGGGACAGGGGAGTTTTTGGCTACACCTTC.

For the CDR3, the DNA is TGTGCCAGCAGCTTGTGGGGAGAAAACTATGGCTACACCTTC. Residues: CASSLWGENYGYTF. This chain links TRBV5-4 with TRBJ1-2; no definite D call. Trimming cost V 1 base and J 2 bases, with 9 bases left between them. The CDR3 covers 14 residues. Per the germline V gene, CDR1 is SGHNT and CDR2 is YYREEE (reference sequence).

The rearrangement uses TRBV13 and TRBJ2-6; TRBD1 aligns across 7 bases. This CDR3 region has 14 residues. The V segment lost 4 bases and the J segment 8 bases; nucleotides outside the gene matches: 5. The V gene's germline CDR1 is PRHDT and CDR2 FYEKMQ (reference sequence). In DNA form, the CDR3 reads TGTGCCAGCAGCTCACAGGGGCCCTCCAACGTCCTGACTTTC. Translating it yields CASSSQGPSNVLTF.

This clonotype showed up just once. V is TRBV28 and J is TRBJ2-7; maybe TRBD1 (6 bases). Germline V gene data show CDR1 as MDHEN and CDR2 as SYDVKM. This CDR3 spans 14 amino acids. With 5 bases removed from V and 3 bases from J, the gap between germline ends came to 14 bases. The chain's CDR3 is CASSPRTADYEQYF. DNA of the CDR3: TGTGCCAGCAGTCCCCGGACAGCGGACTACGAGCAGTACTTC.

The chain couples TRBV27 to TRBJ2-1, with D possibly matching TRBD2 (7 bases). Germline CDR1 reads MNHEY; CDR2 reads SMNVEV (reference sequence). Trimming left V 8 bases short and J 6 bases short, with 20 bases between. The CDR3 contains 15 residues. CDR3 loop: CASRRAGAGCNEQFF. The DNA for the CDR3 is TGTGCCAGCCGACGGGCGGGGGCGGGGTGCAATGAGCAGTTCTTC.

This clonotype was seen more than once but under ten times. The chain is built from TRBV3-1 and TRBJ1-4, with TRBD1 matching over 9 bases. Germline V lookup: CDR1 LGHDT, CDR2 YNNKEL (reference sequence). The trim removed 5 bases at V and 7 bases at J, leaving 8 bases unmatched. The CDR3 is made up of 15 amino acids. CDR3 loop: CASSDRTGVFEKLFF. The CDR3 nucleotides are TGTGCCAGCAGCGATAGGACAGGGGTCTTTGAAAAACTGTTTTTT.

In this sample, this clonotype turned up once. V usage is TRBV5-8 and J usage is TRBJ1-1; 8 nucleotides align to TRBD1. The length of the CDR3 is 15 residues. Germline loops: CDR1 SGHTS, CDR2 YDEGEE. The trim removed 4 bases at V and 4 bases at J, leaving 9 bases unmatched. CDR3 DNA: TGTGCCAGCAGCGTAAGGTCAGGGGGCATCACTGAAGCTTTCTTT. Translation: CASSVRSGGITEAFF. The full variable domain, completed using reference TRBV5-8 and TRBJ1-1, is EAGVTQSPTHLIKTRGQQATLRCSPISGHTSVYWYQQALGLGLQFLLWYDEGEERNRGNFPPRFSGRQFPNYSSELNVNALELEDSALYLCASSVRSGGITEAFFGQGTRLTVV.

The chain is built from TRBV30 and TRBJ1-1, with TRBD1 matching over 7 bases. CDR1 GTSNPN and CDR2 SVGIG come from the germline V gene (reference sequence). This CDR3 comprises 11 residues. V lost 3 bases to trimming and J lost 7 bases; unmatched junction nucleotides: 2. CDR3 protein: CAWRRTGEAFF. DNA for the CDR3: TGTGCCTGGAGGAGGACAGGTGAAGCTTTCTTT.

The chain recombines TRBV4-3 with TRBJ1-1; perhaps TRBD1 as D (5 bases). This CDR3 is built from 14 residues. Germline CDR1 and CDR2: LGHNA and YSLEER. V was trimmed by 1 base and J by 3 bases, leaving 9 bases between them. CDR3 nucleotide sequence: TGCGCCAGCAGCCAAGGGGACTATGACACTGAAGCTTTCTTT. This gives the protein CASSQGDYDTEAFF.

V is TRBV9 and J is TRBJ2-3, with TRBD2 matching 12 bases. The junction had 3 bases not matched to a gene; V was cut back by 3 bases and J by 1 base. This CDR3 contains 16 residues. The germline V gene has CDR1 SGDLS and CDR2 YYNGEE. The CDR3 DNA reads TGTGCCAGCAGCGCTCGGACTAGCGGGGGCACAGATACGCAGTATTTT. This gives the protein CASSARTSGGTDTQYF.

The gene calls are TRBV4-3 and TRBJ2-7; possibly TRBD1 for D (5 bases). The V end lost 1 base, the J end lost 4 bases, and 11 bases lay between the germline ends. Germline lookup yields CDR1 LGHNA and CDR2 YSLEER. The CDR3 consists of 14 residues. The CDR3 DNA reads as TGCGCCAGCAGCCAAGCCCTGGGGCGTTACGAGCAGTACTTC. Translated, it gives CASSQALGRYEQYF.

The chain uses TRBV3-1 and TRBJ2-7; no firm D call. The CDR3 sequence is 14 residues long. The V end lost 6 bases, the J end lost 1 base, and 13 bases lay between the germline ends. Germline assignment: CDR1 LGHDT and CDR2 YNNKEL (reference sequence). The CDR3 protein is CASRKRPASYEQYF. CDR3 DNA sequence: TGTGCCAGCAGGAAAAGGCCCGCTTCCTACGAGCAGTACTTC.

The gene calls are TRBV7-2 and TRBJ2-1; D is uncertain. Per the germline V gene, CDR1 is SGHTA and CDR2 is FQGNSA. With 3 bases removed from V and 3 bases from J, the gap between germline ends came to 9 bases. CDR3 length: 14 residues. The chain's CDR3 is CASSLQLDYNEQFF. The DNA for the CDR3 is TGTGCCAGCAGCTTGCAGTTGGACTACAATGAGCAGTTCTTC.

This chain connects TRBV6-6 to TRBJ1-2; a weak D match, TRBD1 (5 bases). CDR1 is MNHNY and CDR2 is SVGAGI in the germline V gene (reference sequence). V was trimmed by 2 bases and J by 0 bases, leaving 10 bases between them. This CDR3 is built from 15 residues. CDR3 DNA: TGTGCCAGCAGTTACCCCGAGGGACCTAACTATGGCTACACCTTC. This gives the protein CASSYPEGPNYGYTF.

The genes are TRBV20-1 and TRBJ2-7; D unresolved. V was pared by 3 bases and J by 8 bases, with 17 bases between. This CDR3 is 13 amino acids long. Per germline, CDR1 DFQATT and CDR2 SNEGSKA (reference sequence). The CDR3 DNA is TGCAGTGCTAGTACCGGGCAGGTGAGCAAGCAGTACTTC. This gives the protein CSASTGQVSKQYF.